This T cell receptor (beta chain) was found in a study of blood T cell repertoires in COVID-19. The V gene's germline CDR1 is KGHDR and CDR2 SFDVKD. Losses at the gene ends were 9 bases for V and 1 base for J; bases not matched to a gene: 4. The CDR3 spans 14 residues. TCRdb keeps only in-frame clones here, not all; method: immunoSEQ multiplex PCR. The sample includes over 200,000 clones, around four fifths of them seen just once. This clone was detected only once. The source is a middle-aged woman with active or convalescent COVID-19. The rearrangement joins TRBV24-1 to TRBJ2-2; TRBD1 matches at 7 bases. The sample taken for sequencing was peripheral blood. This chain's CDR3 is CATGRTGNTGELFF. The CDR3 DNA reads TGTGCCACCGGAAGGACAGGGAACACCGGGGAGCTGTTTTTT.